This T cell receptor (beta chain) was identified in a study of Ad26.COV2.S vaccination and SARS-CoV-2 variants. Study context: Donor allocation was to the COV1001 Ad26.COV2.S trial arm. Study-level findings and limits: Ad26.COV2.S recipients had broader spike-specific TCRs (P = 0.0014). Total T cell responses, in the TCR breadth and depth analyses, may have been underestimated.

Generated by immunoSEQ multiplex PCR, the TCRdb table keeps only in-frame clones and is missing some. The data contain roughly 250,000 clones, 87% of them singletons. Trimming cost V 2 bases and J 5 bases; bases outside gene matches: 12. The CDR3 has 17 amino acids. Germline V gives CDR1 LGHDT, CDR2 YNNKEL (reference sequence). Treatment: about 20 received Ad26.COV2.S at low or high dose, single or two shots; roughly five received placebo; per-sample allocation not given. Samples came from day 63 after the first vaccine or placebo injection. Immunization relied on an Ad26 vector, which expressed Wuhan-strain SARS-CoV-2 spike. As regards this clone: Antigen: not known.

This receptor was obtained from a person aged 18 to 59 who received the Ad26.COV2.S COVID-19 vaccine or a placebo. The chain combines TRBV3-1 (or the pseudogene TRBV3-2) with TRBJ1-2; TRBD1 aligns across 9 bases. Sequencing was performed on peripheral blood, taken in a trial of Ad26.COV2.S vaccine versus placebo. CDR3 protein: CASSQPRRGQGFYGYTF. CDR3 in DNA: TGTGCCAGCAGCCAACCTCGTCGAGGACAGGGGTTTTATGGCTACACCTTC.